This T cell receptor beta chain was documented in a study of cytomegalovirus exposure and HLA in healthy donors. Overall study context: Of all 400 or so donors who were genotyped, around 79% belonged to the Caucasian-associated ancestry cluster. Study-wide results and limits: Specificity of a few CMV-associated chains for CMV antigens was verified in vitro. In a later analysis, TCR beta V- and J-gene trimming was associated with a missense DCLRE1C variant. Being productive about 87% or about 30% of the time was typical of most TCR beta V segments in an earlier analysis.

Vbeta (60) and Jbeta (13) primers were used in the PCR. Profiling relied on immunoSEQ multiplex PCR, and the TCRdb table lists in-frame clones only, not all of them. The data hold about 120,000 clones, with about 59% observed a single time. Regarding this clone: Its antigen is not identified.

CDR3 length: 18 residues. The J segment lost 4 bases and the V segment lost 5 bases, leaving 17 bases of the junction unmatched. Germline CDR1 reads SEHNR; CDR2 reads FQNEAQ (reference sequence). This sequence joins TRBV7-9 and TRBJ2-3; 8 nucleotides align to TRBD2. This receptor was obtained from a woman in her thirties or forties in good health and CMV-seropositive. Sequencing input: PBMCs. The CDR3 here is CASSPFVDGRALPDTQYF. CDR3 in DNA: TGTGCCAGCAGCCCCTTCGTGGACGGGAGGGCCCTCCCAGATACGCAGTATTTT.